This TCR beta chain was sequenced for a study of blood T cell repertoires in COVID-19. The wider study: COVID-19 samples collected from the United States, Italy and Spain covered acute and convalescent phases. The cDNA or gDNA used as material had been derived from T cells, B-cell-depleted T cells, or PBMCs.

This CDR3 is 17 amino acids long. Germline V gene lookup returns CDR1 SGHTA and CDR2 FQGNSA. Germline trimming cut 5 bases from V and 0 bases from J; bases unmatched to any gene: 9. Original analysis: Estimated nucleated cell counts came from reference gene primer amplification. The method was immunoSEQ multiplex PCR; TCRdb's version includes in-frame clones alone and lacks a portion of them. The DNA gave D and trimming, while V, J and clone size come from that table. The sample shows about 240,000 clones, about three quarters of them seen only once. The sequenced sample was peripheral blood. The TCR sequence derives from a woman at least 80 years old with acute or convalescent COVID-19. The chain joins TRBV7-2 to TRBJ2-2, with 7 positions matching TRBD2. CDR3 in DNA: TGTGCCAGCAGCCCGCGGTCTAGCGGAGCGAACACCGGGGAGCTGTTTTTT. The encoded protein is CASSPRSSGANTGELFF.